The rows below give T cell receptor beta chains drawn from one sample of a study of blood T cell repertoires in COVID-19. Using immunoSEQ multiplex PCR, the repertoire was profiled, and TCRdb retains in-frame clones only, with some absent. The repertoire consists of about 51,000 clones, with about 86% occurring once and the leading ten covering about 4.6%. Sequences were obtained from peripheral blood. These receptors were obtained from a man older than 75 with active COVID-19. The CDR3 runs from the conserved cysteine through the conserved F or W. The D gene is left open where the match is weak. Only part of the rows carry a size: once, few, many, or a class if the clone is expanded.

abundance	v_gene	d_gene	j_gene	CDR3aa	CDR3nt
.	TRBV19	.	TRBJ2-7	CASSFRTGAYEQYF	TGTGCCAGTAGTTTCCGGACCGGGGCCTACGAGCAGTACTTC
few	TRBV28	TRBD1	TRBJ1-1	CASSSSDRERGEAFF	TGTGCCAGCAGTTCTTCAGACAGGGAAAGGGGTGAAGCTTTCTTT
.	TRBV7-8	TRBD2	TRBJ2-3	CASSTRLAGTDTQYF	TGTGCCAGCAGCACAAGACTAGCGGGCACAGATACGCAGTATTTT
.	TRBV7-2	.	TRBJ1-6	CASSLAYRAEDSPLHF	TGTGCCAGCAGCTTAGCGTATCGGGCGGAGGATTCACCCCTCCACTTT
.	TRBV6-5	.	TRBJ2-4	CASSSTPNIQYF	TGTGCCAGCAGCTCGACACCGAACATTCAGTACTTC
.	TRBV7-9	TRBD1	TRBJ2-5	CASSWPGQGLETQYF	TGTGCCAGCAGCTGGCCGGGACAGGGTCTAGAGACCCAGTACTTC
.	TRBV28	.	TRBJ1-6	CASSSYNSPLHF	TGTGCCAGCAGTTCGTATAATTCACCCCTCCACTTT
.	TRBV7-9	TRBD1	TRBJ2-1	CASSILTGGYNEQFF	TGTGCCAGCAGCATTCTGACAGGGGGCTACAATGAGCAGTTCTTC
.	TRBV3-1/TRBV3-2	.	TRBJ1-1	CASSGGPVRLNTEAFF	TGTGCCAGCAGCGGGGGCCCTGTACGGCTGAACACTGAAGCTTTCTTT
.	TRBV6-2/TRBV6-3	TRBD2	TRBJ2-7	CASSYGRGSGRNHEQYF	TGTGCCAGCAGTTACGGGAGGGGGAGCGGGAGAAACCACGAGCAGTACTTC
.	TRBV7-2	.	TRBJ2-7	CASSPGERHTSYEQYF	TGTGCCAGCAGCCCCGGAGAAAGGCACACATCCTACGAGCAGTACTTC
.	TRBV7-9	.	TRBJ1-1	CASSPGLMNTEAFF	TGTGCCAGCAGCCCCGGACTGATGAACACTGAAGCTTTCTTT
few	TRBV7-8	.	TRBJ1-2	CASSLDSNYGYTF	TGTGCCAGCAGCTTGGACAGTAACTATGGCTACACCTTC
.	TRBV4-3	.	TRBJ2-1	CASSPRASGTWNEQFF	TGCGCCAGCAGCCCCCGGGCGAGCGGGACATGGAATGAGCAGTTCTTC
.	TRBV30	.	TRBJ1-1	CAWSPGPLLMNTEAFF	TGTGCCTGGAGCCCGGGTCCGCTTTTAATGAACACTGAAGCTTTCTTT
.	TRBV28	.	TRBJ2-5	CASSSPTRTVETQYF	TGTGCCAGCAGTTCGCCGACCAGGACAGTTGAGACCCAGTACTTC
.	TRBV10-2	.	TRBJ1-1	CASSEGGRGTEAFF	TGCGCCAGCAGTGAAGGGGGGAGGGGCACTGAAGCTTTCTTT
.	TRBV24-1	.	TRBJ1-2	CATSDTRIYGYTF	TGTGCCACCAGTGATACGAGGATTTATGGCTACACCTTC
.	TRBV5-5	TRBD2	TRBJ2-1	CPRRSPGGGQGSNEQFF	TGTCCCCGCCGCTCCCCGGGGGGGGGCCAGGGGTCCAATGAGCAGTTCTTC
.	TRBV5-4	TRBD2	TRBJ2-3	CASSLGTSGRGTDTQYF	TGTGCCAGCAGCTTGGGGACTAGCGGGAGAGGAACAGATACGCAGTATTTT
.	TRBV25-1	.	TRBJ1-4	CASSLSFNEKLFF	TGTGCCAGCAGTCTCTCTTTTAATGAAAAACTGTTTTTT
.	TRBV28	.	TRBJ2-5	CASSTLWRGETQYF	TGTGCCAGCAGTACCCTTTGGAGGGGTGAGACCCAGTACTTC
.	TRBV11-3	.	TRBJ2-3	CASSLESPGSYTDTQYF	TGTGCCAGCAGCTTAGAAAGCCCAGGGTCTTACACAGATACGCAGTATTTT
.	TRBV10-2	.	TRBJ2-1	CASRDSSYNEQFF	TGCGCCAGCAGGGACAGCTCCTACAATGAGCAGTTCTTC
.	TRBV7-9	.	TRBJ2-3	CASSEGGTTDTQYF	TGTGCCAGCAGCGAGGGGGGGACCACAGATACGCAGTATTTT
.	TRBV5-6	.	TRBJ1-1	CASSSYTEAFF	TGTGCCAGCAGCTCATACACTGAAGCTTTCTTT
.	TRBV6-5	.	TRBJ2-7	CASRPRGAMTREQYF	TGTGCCAGCAGACCCCGGGGGGCAATGACCCGCGAGCAGTACTTC